The 14 T cell receptor beta chains listed next were all sequenced from one sample in a study of blood T cell repertoires in COVID-19. Generated by immunoSEQ multiplex PCR, the TCRdb table keeps only in-frame clones and is missing some. In the table there are around 70,000 clones, about 90% of which are singletons. Specimen: peripheral blood. These receptors came from a human donor in a cohort sampled during active COVID-19.

The rearrangement joins TRBV3-1 (or the pseudogene TRBV3-2) to TRBJ2-2; 8 bases agree with TRBD1. The CDR3 totals 14 residues. Germline loops: CDR1 LGHDT, CDR2 YNNKEL (reference sequence). The trim removed 7 bases at V and 7 bases at J, leaving 8 bases unmatched. Written as DNA, the CDR3 is TGTGCCAGCAACCCGGACAGGGCGGTCGGGGAGCTGTTTTTT. Translated: CASNPDRAVGELFF.

The rearrangement uses TRBV10-3 and TRBJ1-6; D is unclear. V dropped 4 bases and J dropped 6 bases, with 7 bases sitting between them. Germline CDR1 ENHRY, CDR2 SYGVKD. This CDR3 is 13 amino acids long. The CDR3, as DNA: TGTGCCATCAGTGCTCAGGCTAATTCACCCCTCCACTTT. Its protein is CAISAQANSPLHF.

J is TRBJ1-2 and V is TRBV27, with a weak D call TRBD1 (6 bases). CDR1 is MNHEY and CDR2 is SMNVEV in the germline V gene (reference sequence). V was cut by 2 bases and J by 3 bases, with 16 bases left in between. The CDR3 runs to 16 residues. CDR3 sequence (DNA): TGTGCCAGCAGTTTAACTTACAGGGCAAGTGACTATGGCTACACCTTC. It translates to CASSLTYRASDYGYTF.

The count of this clone is one. The chain carries TRBV6-5 and TRBJ2-1; 15 bases map to TRBD2. The trim removed 6 bases at V and 10 bases at J, leaving 7 bases unmatched. Germline V lookup: CDR1 MNHEY, CDR2 SVGAGI. The CDR3 has 15 residues. CDR3: CASRQGLAGGVEQFF. CDR3 nucleotides: TGTGCCAGCAGGCAGGGACTAGCGGGAGGAGTGGAGCAGTTCTTC.

Notes on this clone: In the same sample, other DNA sequences code for this CDR3. DNA of the CDR3: TGTGCCAGCAGGGCACTAGCGGGGGGGGGAGAGACCCAGTACTTC. Translating it yields CASRALAGGGETQYF. The V gene is TRBV7-2, the J gene TRBJ2-5; 13 bases agree with TRBD2. The CDR3 consists of 15 residues. The V gene end was trimmed by 6 bases and the J gene end by 4 bases; junction bases not matched to a gene: 5. Germline V gives CDR1 SGHTA, CDR2 FQGNSA.

The CDR3 DNA follows: TGTGCCAGCAGCTTAGAGGGAGGTGATACGCAGTATTTT. Protein: CASSLEGGDTQYF. J is TRBJ2-3 and V is TRBV11-3, with a tentative D call TRBD2 (6 bases). Per the germline V gene, CDR1 is SGHNT and CDR2 is YENEEA. With 0 bases removed from V and 6 bases from J, the gap between germline ends came to 7 bases. The CDR3 totals 13 residues.

V and J are TRBV11-2 and TRBJ2-3; tentative D call: TRBD1 (5 bases). Germline values: CDR1 SGHAT, CDR2 FQNNGV. V was shortened by 7 bases and J by 1 base, with 12 bases between the two germline ends. The CDR3 is 14 residues long. CDR3 residues: CASNRGLGTDTQYF. CDR3 DNA sequence: TGTGCCAGCAATAGGGGCCTAGGCACAGATACGCAGTATTTT.

As DNA, the CDR3 is TGTGCCAGCACGGGGGGGGCTTACACCGGGGAGCTGTTTTTT. Its protein is CASTGGAYTGELFF. V and J are TRBV25-1 and TRBJ2-2; 8 bases align to TRBD2. Germline V gene data show CDR1 as MGHDK and CDR2 as SYGVNS. This CDR3 has 14 amino acids. V shed 7 bases and J 3 bases; nucleotides not matched to a gene: 4. Full variable domain (rest looked up from reference TRBV25-1 and TRBJ2-2): EADIYQTPRYLVIGTGKKITLECSQTMGHDKMYWYQQDPGMELHLIHYSYGVNSTEKGDLSSESTVSRIRTEHFPLTLESARPSHTSQYLCASTGGAYTGELFFGEGSRLTVL.

The chain has TRBV21-1 and TRBJ1-2; the D call TRBD1 from the table was never checked on the DNA. TRBV21-1 is a known pseudogene. CDR3 size: 14 residues. Here the CDR3 DNA reads TGTGCCAGCAGCACGCTCCGGGACAGGGAAGGCTACACCTTC. Translation gives CASSTLRDREGYTF.

The genes are TRBV4-3 and TRBJ1-1, with D possibly being TRBD1 (5 bases). V lost 0 bases, J lost 4 bases, and 12 bases lay in between. Germline loops: CDR1 LGHNA, CDR2 YSLEER. The CDR3 has 15 residues. CDR3: CASSQDLGGGTEAFF. CDR3 sequence (DNA): TGCGCCAGCAGCCAAGATCTGGGGGGAGGCACTGAAGCTTTCTTT.

This clone came up a few times. The V gene is TRBV7-2, the J gene TRBJ2-3, with 8 positions matching TRBD2. Germline V CDR1 and CDR2: SGHTA, FQGNSA. The CDR3 runs to 14 residues. The V segment lost 4 bases and the J segment 1 base; nucleotides outside the gene matches: 1. The CDR3 region is CASSSGGGTDTQYF. CDR3 coding DNA: TGTGCCAGCAGCTCGGGGGGGGGCACAGATACGCAGTATTTT.

This clone was observed a few times. This chain's CDR3 is CASSYELRYSPLHF. In DNA form, the CDR3 reads TGTGCCAGCAGTTACGAGTTGAGGTATTCACCCCTCCACTTT. This sequence joins TRBV6-5 and TRBJ1-6; D gene unclear. V was pared by 2 bases and J by 8 bases, with 10 bases between. The CDR3 consists of 14 residues. CDR1 and CDR2 (germline): MNHEY, SVGAGI.

The chain carries TRBV19 and TRBJ2-1; 7 bases are a match to TRBD1. Germline-derived CDR1 and CDR2 are LNHDA and SQIVND (reference sequence). The CDR3 covers 15 residues. With V trimmed by 2 bases and J by 8 bases, 9 bases remained unmatched. CDR3 nucleotide sequence: TGTGCCAGTAGTATAAAAGGACAGGCCATAGATGAGCAGTTCTTC. This gives the protein CASSIKGQAIDEQFF.

J is TRBJ2-6 and V is TRBV6-1; TRBD1 matches 10 bases. The CDR3 totals 17 residues. The germline gives CDR1 MNHNS, CDR2 SASEGT. Trimming took 4 bases from V and 4 from J; bases not matched to a gene: 7. DNA of the CDR3: TGTGCCAGCAGTGCCTCCGGGACAGGGGCCGGGGCCAACGTCCTGACTTTC. This gives the protein CASSASGTGAGANVLTF.